The 28 T cell receptor beta chains given below trace back to one sample, sequenced in a study of blood T cell repertoires in COVID-19. Some clones are missing from TCRdb's copy, which holds only in-frame ones; the method was immunoSEQ multiplex PCR. The table includes about 110,000 clones, just over 85% detected once. Specimen: peripheral blood. The receptor set was obtained from a human donor in a cohort sampled during active COVID-19.

This sequence joins TRBV5-1 and TRBJ2-7, with D perhaps TRBD2 (6 bases). The CDR3 contains 15 residues. Germline values: CDR1 SGHRS, CDR2 YFSETQ. The V end lost 2 bases, the J end lost 3 bases, and 15 bases lay between the germline ends. CDR3 sequence reads: CASSFGGSGNYEQYF. In DNA, the CDR3 is TGCGCCAGCAGCTTTGGAGGGAGCGGTAACTACGAGCAGTACTTC.

The chain couples TRBV6-1 to TRBJ2-1; D uncertain. This CDR3 spans 14 amino acids. CDR1 is MNHNS and CDR2 is SASEGT in the germline V gene. Trimming left V 3 bases short and J 0 bases short, with 6 bases between. The CDR3: CASSEGRSYNEQFF. In DNA, the CDR3 is TGTGCCAGCAGTGAGGGCCGCTCCTACAATGAGCAGTTCTTC.

The chain recombines TRBV11-2 with TRBJ2-1; D unclear. The V gene's germline CDR1 is SGHAT and CDR2 FQNNGV. V lost 0 bases and J 4 bases, leaving 7 bases between the germline ends. There are 14 residues in the CDR3. CDR3 protein: CASSLEAVYNEQFF. The DNA of the CDR3 is TGTGCCAGCAGCTTAGAAGCCGTATACAATGAGCAGTTCTTC.

The chain combines TRBV4-1 with TRBJ2-1, with TRBD2 matching over 11 bases. The CDR3 sequence is 19 residues long. Germline CDR1 is MGHRA and CDR2 is YSYEKL. With 3 bases clipped from V and 7 bases from J, the junction kept 17 bases outside the gene matches. Written as DNA, the CDR3 is TGCGCCAGCAGCCATCCCCCCCCGGACCCTAGCGGGAGGTATAATGAGCAGTTCTTC. It is translated as CASSHPPPDPSGRYNEQFF.

The CDR3 spells CASRRGQGASYNEQFF. Here the CDR3 DNA reads TGCGCCAGCAGACGAGGACAGGGGGCTTCCTACAATGAGCAGTTCTTC. The chain links TRBV5-1 to TRBJ2-1; TRBD1 matches 11 bases. J gave up 1 base and V 5 bases, and 5 bases lay outside the gene matches. Germline V gene lookup returns CDR1 SGHRS and CDR2 YFSETQ. CDR3 length: 16 amino acids.

The chain links TRBV5-4 to TRBJ1-5; D is unresolved. CDR1 is SGHNT, CDR2 YYREEE, per germline (reference sequence). The germline V and J ends were trimmed by 0 bases and 2 bases, with 9 bases remaining between them. The CDR3 has 15 amino acids. The CDR3 DNA reads as TGTGCCAGCAGCTTGGATGGCTTTCGCAATCAGCCCCAGCATTTT. Translating gives CASSLDGFRNQPQHF.

This clone was observed a single time. J is TRBJ1-4 and V is TRBV5-1; D uncertain. The CDR3 sequence is 19 residues long. V was cut by 4 bases and J by 3 bases, with 25 bases left in between. Germline V gene lookup returns CDR1 SGHRS and CDR2 YFSETQ. As DNA, the CDR3 is TGCGCCAGCAGCACACGGCCGGCAGGAGGCGAGGTTCCTAATGAAAAACTGTTTTTT. It specifies CASSTRPAGGEVPNEKLFF. Full variable domain (remainder filled in from reference TRBV5-1 and TRBJ1-4): KAGVTQTPRYLIKTRGQQVTLSCSPISGHRSVSWYQQTPGQGLQFLFEYFSETQRNKGNFPGRFSGRQFSNSRSEMNVSTLELGDSALYLCASSTRPAGGEVPNEKLFFGSGTQLSVL.

The rearrangement uses TRBV7-8 and TRBJ2-3; TRBD2 aligns across 10 bases. This CDR3 has 18 amino acids. The J segment lost 0 bases and the V segment lost 4 bases, leaving 10 bases of the junction unmatched. The germline CDR1 and CDR2 sequences are SGHVS and FQNEAQ. The CDR3 region is CASSSPPAGGKSTDTQYF. The DNA of the CDR3 is TGTGCCAGCAGCTCTCCCCCAGCGGGAGGGAAGAGCACAGATACGCAGTATTTT.

The chain employs TRBV6-1 and TRBJ1-2; TRBD1 aligns across 12 bases. V trimming: 1 base; J trimming: 8 bases; junction bases outside the gene matches: 2. The CDR3 is made up of 14 amino acids. Germline values: CDR1 MNHNS, CDR2 SASEGT. Here the CDR3 DNA reads TGTGCCAGCAGTGAAGTGGGGACAGGGGGCGGCTACACCTTC. As protein: CASSEVGTGGGYTF.

The V call is TRBV2, the J call TRBJ2-1; 12 bases agree with TRBD2. Losses at the gene ends were 3 bases for V and 5 bases for J; bases not matched to a gene: 2. The V gene's germline CDR1 is SNHLY and CDR2 FYNNEI. The CDR3 has 15 amino acids. CDR3 sequence (DNA): TGTGCCAGCAGTGATCCTAGCGGGAGGGACAATGAGCAGTTCTTC. Translating gives CASSDPSGRDNEQFF.

The chain employs TRBV6-5 and TRBJ2-7; 8 nucleotides line up with TRBD1. V lost 2 bases to trimming and J lost 4 bases; unmatched junction nucleotides: 7. CDR3 length: 15 amino acids. Germline V gene sequence: CDR1 MNHEY, CDR2 SVGAGI. CDR3 region: CASSYGAGGLYEQYF. For the CDR3, the DNA is TGTGCCAGCAGTTACGGGGCAGGGGGCTTATACGAGCAGTACTTC.

The chain couples TRBV3-1 (or the pseudogene TRBV3-2) to TRBJ2-7; no definite D call. V was trimmed by 1 base and J by 1 base, leaving 5 bases between them. Germline V lookup: CDR1 LGHDT, CDR2 YNNKEL (reference sequence). CDR3 size: 13 residues. Here the CDR3 DNA reads TGTGCCAGCAGCCAAGCAGGATCCTACGAGCAGTACTTC. Encoded protein: CASSQAGSYEQYF.

In this sample, this clone turned up once. This chain uses TRBV7-9 with TRBJ2-1; D remains unclear. Germline lookup yields CDR1 SEHNR and CDR2 FQNEAQ (reference sequence). The CDR3 covers 16 residues. Trimming left V 3 bases short and J 2 bases short, with 14 bases between. CDR3 sequence (DNA): TGTGCCAGCAGCTTCCGAGAGCGCCTCCCCTACAATGAGCAGTTCTTC. Encoded protein: CASSFRERLPYNEQFF.

This clone was seen a few times. The chain joins TRBV6-5 to TRBJ1-3; perhaps TRBD1 as D (5 bases). The ends were cut back, 3 bases at V and 1 base at J, with 7 bases in the middle. Germline V gives CDR1 MNHEY, CDR2 SVGAGI. The CDR3 totals 14 residues. Here the CDR3 reads CASSYGGSGNTIYF. DNA of the CDR3: TGTGCCAGCAGTTATGGGGGGTCTGGAAACACCATATATTTT.

The chain employs TRBV2 and TRBJ1-3; D unclear. Germline V gene data show CDR1 as SNHLY and CDR2 as FYNNEI. The CDR3 runs 15 residues. Trimming left V 2 bases short and J 2 bases short, with 10 bases between. This chain's CDR3 is CASSEIRGTGNTIYF. The CDR3 nucleotides read TGTGCCAGCAGTGAAATCCGAGGTACTGGAAACACCATATATTTT. Full variable domain (outside the CDR3, taken from reference TRBV2 and TRBJ1-3): EPEVTQTPSHQVTQMGQEVILRCVPISNHLYFYWYRQILGQKVEFLVSFYNNEISEKSEIFDDQFSVERPDGSNFTLKIRSTKLEDSAMYFCASSEIRGTGNTIYFGEGSWLTVV.

The chain employs TRBV6-6 and TRBJ2-2; 7 nucleotides align to TRBD1. Germline values: CDR1 MNHNY, CDR2 SVGAGI (reference sequence). The CDR3 contains 15 residues. Trimming removed 7 bases from V and 0 bases from J; junction bases left unmatched: 5. The CDR3 bases are TGTGCCAGCATCATGGGACAGACGAACACCGGGGAGCTGTTTTTT. It yields the protein CASIMGQTNTGELFF.

This clone has just one count. The chain employs TRBV6-5 and TRBJ2-7, with 7 bases matching TRBD1. CDR3 size: 14 residues. V lost 5 bases to trimming and J lost 1 base; unmatched junction nucleotides: 5. Germline CDR1 reads MNHEY; CDR2 reads SVGAGI. The CDR3, as DNA: TGTGCCAGCAGTCGGCGACAGGGATCCTACGAGCAGTACTTC. Amino acids: CASSRRQGSYEQYF.

The chain links TRBV27 to TRBJ2-7, with 9 nucleotides matching TRBD1. Germline V CDR1 and CDR2: MNHEY, SMNVEV (reference sequence). CDR3 size: 16 residues. J lost 4 bases, V lost 2 bases, and 9 bases had no gene match. This chain's CDR3 is CASSLTGTGTLYEQYF. Here the CDR3 DNA reads TGTGCCAGCAGTTTAACCGGGACAGGGACCTTATACGAGCAGTACTTC.

This rearrangement joins TRBV9 to TRBJ1-3, with TRBD1 identical over 10 bases. V dropped 6 bases and J dropped 4; count of bases not matched to a gene: 7. CDR3 length equals 15 residues. Germline CDR1 reads SGDLS; CDR2 reads YYNGEE. The CDR3 DNA follows: TGTGCCAGCACCGACGGGACAGGGGTCGGAAACACCATATATTTT. Its protein is CASTDGTGVGNTIYF.

The chain has TRBV2 and TRBJ2-5, with 8 bases fitting TRBD2. V dropped 6 bases and J dropped 6; count of bases not matched to a gene: 6. The CDR3 spans 13 residues. The germline CDR1 and CDR2 sequences are SNHLY and FYNNEI. DNA for the CDR3: TGTGCCAGCAGCCGGGAGGGCAGGCAGACCCAGTACTTC. This translates into CASSREGRQTQYF.

The chain is built from TRBV6-5 and TRBJ2-3; D gene unclear. Trimming removed 2 bases at V and 2 bases at J, with 11 bases between. The length of the CDR3 is 15 residues. Germline V lookup: CDR1 MNHEY, CDR2 SVGAGI. The CDR3 reads CASSYTGSNTDTQYF. For the CDR3, the DNA is TGTGCCAGCAGTTACACCGGGTCCAACACAGATACGCAGTATTTT.

This chain joins TRBV7-2 and TRBJ1-5, with 9 bases that match TRBD1. The CDR3 sequence is 15 residues long. Germline-derived CDR1 and CDR2 are SGHTA and FQGNSA. V lost 5 bases, J lost 5 bases, and 7 bases stayed unmatched. CDR3 sequence reads: CASSQGDRAYQPQHF. The CDR3 DNA follows: TGTGCCAGCAGCCAAGGGGACAGGGCGTATCAGCCCCAGCATTTT.

The V gene is TRBV29-1, the J gene TRBJ2-7; TRBD1 agrees at 12 bases. The CDR3 totals 14 residues. CDR1 is SQVTM, CDR2 ANQGSEA, per germline. V gave up 1 base and J gave up 7 bases; unmatched junction bases: 5. The CDR3 sequence is CSVEAGTGGFEQYF. The CDR3 DNA sequence: TGCAGCGTTGAAGCGGGGACAGGGGGCTTTGAGCAGTACTTC.

The genes are TRBV11-2 and TRBJ2-4; 11 nucleotides align to TRBD2. V dropped 5 bases and J dropped 0; count of bases not matched to a gene: 6. This CDR3 comprises 17 residues. Germline-derived CDR1 and CDR2 are SGHAT and FQNNGV. CDR3 in amino acids: CASSPASGGLAKNIQYF. CDR3 in DNA: TGTGCCAGCAGCCCAGCTAGCGGGGGGCTAGCCAAAAACATTCAGTACTTC.

The rearrangement links TRBV14 to TRBJ2-7, with D possibly matching TRBD2 (5 bases). Trimming stripped 5 bases from V and 4 bases from J, with 9 bases between. Germline lookup yields CDR1 SGHDN and CDR2 FVKESK. The CDR3 is 12 residues long. This chain's CDR3 is CASSAGLYEQYF. The CDR3 bases are TGTGCCAGCAGCGCGGGCCTATACGAGCAGTACTTC.

J is TRBJ1-2 and V is TRBV2; 7 positions match TRBD1. CDR1 and CDR2 from the germline V gene are SNHLY and FYNNEI. The CDR3 runs to 17 residues. With 6 bases clipped from V and 8 bases from J, the junction kept 21 bases outside the gene matches. The CDR3 is CASRETPQHRGTRGYTF. DNA for the CDR3: TGTGCCAGCAGGGAGACCCCCCAACACAGGGGCACACGGGGCTACACCTTC. The whole variable domain, filled in from reference TRBV2 and TRBJ1-2, reads EPEVTQTPSHQVTQMGQEVILRCVPISNHLYFYWYRQILGQKVEFLVSFYNNEISEKSEIFDDQFSVERPDGSNFTLKIRSTKLEDSAMYFCASRETPQHRGTRGYTFGSGTRLTVV.

The chain has TRBV11-2 and TRBJ2-1; TRBD1 agrees at 8 bases. Germline V lookup: CDR1 SGHAT, CDR2 FQNNGV. CDR3 length equals 16 residues. V lost 4 bases to trimming and J lost 5 bases; unmatched junction nucleotides: 10. The CDR3 region has the DNA TGTGCCAGCAGCTCCCTAACGCGACAGGGGCACAATGAGCAGTTCTTC. It yields the protein CASSSLTRQGHNEQFF.

The J gene is TRBJ2-1, the V gene TRBV4-2, with 9 bases matching TRBD2. CDR3 length equals 15 residues. Germline CDR1 is LGHNA and CDR2 is YNFKEQ. V gave up 5 bases and J gave up 4 bases; unmatched junction bases: 6. The CDR3 loop is CASSERTSAYNEQFF. As DNA, the CDR3 is TGTGCCAGCAGCGAGAGGACTAGCGCATACAATGAGCAGTTCTTC.